The TCR beta chain under discussion was sequenced for a study of T cells after yellow fever vaccination. Findings and limits, study-wide: Abundant clonotypes from the bulk population could contaminate FACS-sorted repertoires.

They built TCR cDNA with 5'RACE template switching, a step that put in a universal primer site and UMIs. Using its own MiXCR run on the 5' RACE reads, TCRdb lists one record per CDR3 protein. The table has hundreds of thousands of distinct CDR3 sequences, over 5% seen once. CDR1 is MNHNS and CDR2 is SASEGT in the germline V gene. The V end was cut by 7 bases, the J end by 5 bases, with 20 bases between. The CDR3 sequence is 15 residues long. In its sample, this clonotype was seen a few times. Its target is not known. The sequenced sample was PBMCs, obtained 5 days after the yellow fever booster vaccination. The sequence was obtained from a man aged 25 to 40 who received the YFV17D yellow fever vaccine. The chain joins TRBV6-1 to TRBJ1-1; TRBD1 might be the D (6 bases). Written as DNA, the CDR3 is TGTGCCAGCACCCCCCTCTCGGGGGCTTGGACTGAAGCTTTCTTT. Its translation: CASTPLSGAWTEAFF.